This T cell receptor (beta chain) was found in a study of blood T cell repertoires in COVID-19. Study-level information: COVID-19 samples from acute and convalescent phases originated in the United States, Italy and Spain.

The CDR3 is 16 residues long. Germline CDR1 reads MNHEY; CDR2 reads SMNVEV (reference sequence). Trimming cost V 6 bases and J 1 base, with 17 bases left between them. Repertoires were generated with immunoSEQ multiplex PCR, while TCRdb's copy carries only in-frame clones and drops some. The table lists under 200,000 clones, 86% of them singletons. This clonotype was obtained from a woman aged 55-70 years with COVID-19, enrolled during active disease. This chain joins TRBV27 and TRBJ2-3; no definite D call. Sequencing was carried out using peripheral blood. CDR3 sequence: CASSPNALVRTDTQYF. In DNA form, the CDR3 reads TGTGCCAGCAGCCCTAACGCATTAGTTCGCACAGATACGCAGTATTTT.